This passage covers 26 T cell receptor beta chains from one sample sequenced in a study of T-cell memory formation after mild COVID-19. TCRdb ran MiXCR on the 5' RACE reads and lists one entry per CDR3 protein. The sample carries roughly 510,000 distinct CDR3 sequences, 17% recorded once. Sequences were obtained from PBMCs or a T cell subset sorted from them (not recorded which). The receptors were gathered from an adult woman who had mild COVID-19 (a few samples of this study predate the infection). Cell type and time point are not known.

In its sample, this clonotype was seen a few times. V gene TRBV6-5 combines with J gene TRBJ1-1; D is undetermined. The CDR3 is made up of 14 amino acids. Trimming shortened V by 3 bases and J by 0 bases, and 8 bases separated the two germline ends. The V gene's germline CDR1 is MNHEY and CDR2 SVGAGI. This CDR3 reads CASSYMAVNTEAFF. The CDR3 DNA sequence: TGTGCCAGCAGTTATATGGCGGTGAACACTGAAGCTTTCTTT.

This clonotype has at least ten counts. The rearrangement joins TRBV27 to TRBJ2-2; TRBD1 is a possible D gene (6 bases). This CDR3 comprises 17 residues. V lost 2 bases and J 0 bases, leaving 13 bases between the germline ends. Germline V CDR1 and CDR2: MNHEY, SMNVEV (reference sequence). Here the CDR3 DNA reads TGTGCCAGCAGTTTAGTACGGACAGATACGAACACCGGGGAGCTGTTTTTT. Its protein is CASSLVRTDTNTGELFF.

V usage is TRBV7-9 and J usage is TRBJ2-7; 7 bases map to TRBD2. The CDR3 is 14 amino acids. V was clipped by 3 bases and J by 3 bases; unmatched bases: 5. CDR1 SEHNR and CDR2 FQNEAQ come from the germline V gene (reference sequence). CDR3 loop: CASSLSGNNYEQYF. DNA for the CDR3: TGTGCCAGCAGCTTGAGCGGGAACAACTACGAGCAGTACTTC.

The V and J genes are TRBV9 and TRBJ2-3; D remains unclear. Germline V gives CDR1 SGDLS, CDR2 YYNGEE. The V gene lost 4 bases and the J gene lost 6 bases, with 9 bases spanning the gap. The CDR3 runs 12 residues. For the CDR3, the DNA is TGTGCCAGCAGCCCTCAATTGGATACGCAGTATTTT. It translates to CASSPQLDTQYF.

This rearrangement joins TRBV20-1 to TRBJ1-1, with D perhaps TRBD1 (5 bases). Germline values: CDR1 DFQATT, CDR2 SNEGSKA (reference sequence). CDR3 length equals 13 residues. The V end was cut by 3 bases, the J end by 2 bases, with 10 bases between. CDR3 sequence reads: CSASWGINTEAFF. The CDR3 DNA sequence: TGCAGTGCTAGTTGGGGGATTAACACTGAAGCTTTCTTT.

In this sample, this clonotype turned up a few times. The rearrangement uses TRBV24-1 and TRBJ2-1, with 8 nucleotides matching TRBD2. Germline V CDR1 and CDR2: KGHDR, SFDVKD. V dropped 6 bases and J dropped 7; count of bases not matched to a gene: 7. This CDR3 region has 14 residues. The CDR3: CATSRAGVVNEQFF. CDR3 DNA sequence: TGTGCCACCAGTCGAGCGGGAGTGGTGAATGAGCAGTTCTTC.

This clonotype was recorded a few times. The chain uses TRBV24-1 and TRBJ1-5; D remains unclear. CDR1 and CDR2 (germline): KGHDR, SFDVKD. The CDR3 runs to 13 residues. Trimming pared 5 bases from V and 1 base from J, leaving 5 bases between. The CDR3 region is CATSVRSNQPQHF. The CDR3, as DNA: TGTGCCACCAGTGTTAGGAGCAATCAGCCCCAGCATTTT.

J is TRBJ1-1 and V is TRBV7-9; TRBD1 agrees at 7 bases. CDR1 is SEHNR and CDR2 is FQNEAQ in the germline V gene (reference sequence). The CDR3 length is 14 residues. After removal of 5 bases from V and 0 bases from J, the junction contained 3 bases not matched to a gene. Written as DNA, the CDR3 is TGTGCCAGCAGCGCCCAGGGGGTGAACACTGAAGCTTTCTTT. The encoded protein is CASSAQGVNTEAFF.

This clonotype was seen a few times. The V gene is TRBV7-2, the J gene TRBJ1-2; weak D call: TRBD1 (6 bases). This CDR3 is built from 16 residues. Looked up from germline, CDR1 is SGHTA and CDR2 is FQGNSA. Trimming removed 5 bases at V and 6 bases at J, with 22 bases between. The DNA of the CDR3 is TGTGCCAGCAGCGCACGAATCCTACAGGGAAGGAATGGCTACACCTTC. It codes for CASSARILQGRNGYTF.

The V call is TRBV5-6, the J call TRBJ2-5; 10 bases match TRBD2. J was trimmed by 3 bases and V by 5 bases; bases with no gene match: 13. Germline lookup yields CDR1 SGHDT and CDR2 YYEEEE. The CDR3 covers 17 residues. The CDR3 DNA reads as TGTGCCAGCAGTTCGACCTACGGACTAGCGGCAGAAGAGACCCAGTACTTC. It yields the protein CASSSTYGLAAEETQYF.

This clonotype turned up a few times. This sequence joins TRBV9 and TRBJ1-1; maybe TRBD1 (6 bases). There are 15 residues in the CDR3. Trimming shortened V by 3 bases and J by 11 bases, and 23 bases separated the two germline ends. CDR1 and CDR2 (germline): SGDLS, YYNGEE. The CDR3 region has the DNA TGTGCCAGCAGCGCGAACCCCCTCGGGGGGCGCAGGGCTTTCTTT. Translation gives CASSANPLGGRRAFF.

The rearrangement uses TRBV6-6 and TRBJ1-1; a possible D gene is TRBD1 (5 bases). This CDR3 has 17 amino acids. Trimming took 2 bases from V and 2 from J, leaving 18 bases between them. The germline V gene has CDR1 MNHNY and CDR2 SVGAGI (reference sequence). CDR3: CASSYRLGTTANTEAFF. The CDR3 DNA sequence: TGTGCCAGCAGTTACCGCCTAGGGACCACCGCTAACACTGAAGCTTTCTTT.

This clonotype was recorded a few times. The J gene is TRBJ2-5, the V gene TRBV30; 9 positions match TRBD1. CDR1 and CDR2 from the germline V gene are GTSNPN and SVGIG (reference sequence). V was pared by 1 base and J by 5 bases, with 8 bases of the junction left unmatched. The CDR3 loop spans 15 amino acids. CDR3 sequence: CAWSGGQGWGETQYF. CDR3 in DNA: TGTGCCTGGAGTGGGGGACAGGGTTGGGGGGAGACCCAGTACTTC.

This clonotype was seen a handful of times. This rearrangement joins TRBV6-1 to TRBJ1-4, with 8 positions matching TRBD1. In germline, CDR1 is MNHNS, CDR2 SASEGT. There are 11 residues in the CDR3. J was trimmed by 16 bases and V by 6 bases; bases with no gene match: 7. The CDR3 protein is CASSWTGSRFF. For the CDR3, the DNA is TGTGCCAGCAGCTGGACAGGGTCTCGGTTTTTT.

The V call is TRBV12-3 or TRBV12-4, the J call TRBJ2-1, with 9 nucleotides matching TRBD2. The CDR3 is 15 residues long. The trim removed 5 bases at V and 3 bases at J, leaving 5 bases unmatched. CDR3 bases: TGTGCCAGCAGTCCGAGTAGCGGGGGCTACAATGAGCAGTTCTTC. Translation: CASSPSSGGYNEQFF.

This clonotype was counted many times. The chain links TRBV20-1 to TRBJ2-1; TRBD2 matches 11 bases. V shed 0 bases and J 2 bases; nucleotides not matched to a gene: 9. The V gene's germline CDR1 is DFQATT and CDR2 SNEGSKA (reference sequence). The CDR3 has 18 amino acids. CDR3 amino acids: CSARDTSGLAGPYNEQFF. The CDR3 DNA reads as TGCAGTGCTAGAGACACCTCCGGACTAGCGGGCCCCTACAATGAGCAGTTCTTC.

This rearrangement joins TRBV20-1 to TRBJ2-4; the D is unclear. CDR1 DFQATT and CDR2 SNEGSKA come from the germline V gene (reference sequence). The CDR3 has 15 amino acids. V lost 0 bases and J lost 9, with 18 bases in between. Here the CDR3 reads CSARDKPEVGFIQYF. The CDR3 DNA reads as TGCAGTGCTAGAGATAAGCCCGAGGTTGGGTTCATTCAGTACTTC.

This clonotype has more than one count but fewer than ten. It may be a read error: a sequence one base away is much more abundant. This rearrangement joins TRBV2 to TRBJ1-1; D remains unclear. This CDR3 has 13 amino acids. V was clipped by 4 bases and J by 1 base, with 7 bases between them. The germline gives CDR1 SNHLY, CDR2 FYNNEI. DNA of the CDR3: TGTGCCAGCAGTGTATCCAGGAACACTGAAGCTTTCTTT. Protein product: CASSVSRNTEAFF.

CDR3 sequence: CASSLDGTGSQLFF. The CDR3 nucleotides read TGTGCCAGCAGCTTAGATGGGACAGGCTCCCAACTGTTTTTT. The chain recombines TRBV7-9 with TRBJ1-4; 8 bases line up with TRBD1. The trim removed 1 base at V and 12 bases at J, leaving 7 bases unmatched. Germline values: CDR1 SEHNR, CDR2 FQNEAQ (reference sequence). The CDR3 contains 14 residues.

J is TRBJ2-7 and V is TRBV14; TRBD2 matches 7 bases. This CDR3 spans 15 amino acids. V trimming: 0 bases; J trimming: 4 bases; junction bases outside the gene matches: 6. The germline V gene has CDR1 SGHDN and CDR2 FVKESK. CDR3 sequence reads: CASSQELARAYEQYF. The DNA for the CDR3 is TGTGCCAGCAGCCAAGAACTAGCGAGGGCATACGAGCAGTACTTC.

The V and J genes are TRBV5-1 and TRBJ2-7; 7 bases agree with TRBD2. Germline assignment: CDR1 SGHRS and CDR2 YFSETQ. The CDR3 spans 13 residues. The trim removed 5 bases at V and 3 bases at J, leaving 5 bases unmatched. The CDR3 DNA reads TGCGCCAGCAGGGGGTCTAGCGGCTACGAGCAGTACTTC. This codes for CASRGSSGYEQYF.

The genes are TRBV7-9 and TRBJ2-7; maybe TRBD2 (5 bases). This CDR3 has 14 amino acids. V was pared by 5 bases and J by 5 bases, with 16 bases between. The germline V gene has CDR1 SEHNR and CDR2 FQNEAQ (reference sequence). CDR3 sequence reads: CASSPPTRKDEQYF. For the CDR3, the DNA is TGTGCCAGCAGCCCCCCCACTAGAAAGGACGAGCAGTACTTC.

This chain uses TRBV11-2 with TRBJ2-7, with D maybe TRBD1 (6 bases). Looked up from germline, CDR1 is SGHAT and CDR2 is FQNNGV. V was trimmed by 7 bases and J by 3 bases, leaving 16 bases between them. The CDR3 has 14 amino acids. The CDR3 region is CASTRDITYYEQYF. In DNA, the CDR3 is TGTGCCAGCACCCGGGACATCACCTACTACGAGCAGTACTTC.

The chain combines TRBV5-5 with TRBJ2-7, with 13 bases fitting TRBD2. This CDR3 is 18 amino acids long. The junction had 12 bases not matched to a gene; V was cut back by 1 base and J by 5 bases. Germline V lookup: CDR1 SGHKS, CDR2 YYEKEE (reference sequence). The CDR3 protein is CASSLLGWTSGGADEQYF. CDR3 DNA: TGTGCCAGCAGCTTGCTGGGGTGGACTAGCGGGGGTGCGGACGAGCAGTACTTC.

This sequence joins TRBV29-1 and TRBJ1-2, with D maybe TRBD1 (6 bases). V was clipped by 7 bases and J by 3 bases, with 12 bases between them. The CDR3 totals 12 residues. Germline CDR1 and CDR2: SQVTM and ANQGSEA. The CDR3 nucleotides read TGCAGCGACCTAAGGGGGGACTATGGCTACACCTTC. Translation gives CSDLRGDYGYTF.

The rearrangement joins TRBV4-1 to TRBJ1-1, with 7 bases identical to TRBD1. V dropped 1 base and J dropped 10; count of bases not matched to a gene: 12. This CDR3 comprises 15 residues. Looked up from germline, CDR1 is MGHRA and CDR2 is YSYEKL. CDR3 residues: CASSQGADRAWRAFF. The CDR3 nucleotides are TGCGCCAGCAGCCAAGGTGCAGACAGGGCATGGCGAGCTTTCTTT.